This T cell receptor beta chain originates from a study of shared clonotypes between healthy human individuals. From germline, CDR1 is SGHDT and CDR2 YYEEEE. CDR3 size: 12 residues. The V and J ends lost 0 bases and 12 bases respectively, with 10 bases between them. The authors split each subset's genomic DNA evenly across several immunoSEQ plates. The data were produced by immunoSEQ multiplex PCR, yet TCRdb's version contains in-frame clones alone and is incomplete. The sample consists of 2 million or so clones, 95% of them appearing once. J is TRBJ2-1 and V is TRBV5-6; no clear D. What was sequenced was naive CD4+ T cells sorted from blood. Indicated subset: CD45RA+ positively selected. This clonotype was obtained from a man younger than 35 in good health. CDR3 residues: CASSLGDWGQFF. In DNA form, the CDR3 reads TGTGCCAGCAGCTTGGGTGACTGGGGGCAGTTCTTC.